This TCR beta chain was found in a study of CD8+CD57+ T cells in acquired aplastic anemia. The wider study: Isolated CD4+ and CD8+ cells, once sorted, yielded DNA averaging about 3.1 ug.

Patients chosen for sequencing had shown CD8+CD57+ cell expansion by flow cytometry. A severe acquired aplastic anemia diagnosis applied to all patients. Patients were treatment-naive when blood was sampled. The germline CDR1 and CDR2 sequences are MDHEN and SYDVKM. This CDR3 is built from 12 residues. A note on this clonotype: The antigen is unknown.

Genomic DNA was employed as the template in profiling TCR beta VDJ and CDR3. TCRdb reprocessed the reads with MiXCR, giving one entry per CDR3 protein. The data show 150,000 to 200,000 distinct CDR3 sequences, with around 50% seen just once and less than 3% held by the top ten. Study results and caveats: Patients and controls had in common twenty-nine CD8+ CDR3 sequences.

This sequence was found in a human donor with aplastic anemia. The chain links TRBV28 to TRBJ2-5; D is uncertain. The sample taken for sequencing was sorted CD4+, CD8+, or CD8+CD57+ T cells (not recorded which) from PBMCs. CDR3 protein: CARDPALETQYF. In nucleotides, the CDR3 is TGTGCTAGAGATCCAGCCCTGGAGACCCAGTACTTC.